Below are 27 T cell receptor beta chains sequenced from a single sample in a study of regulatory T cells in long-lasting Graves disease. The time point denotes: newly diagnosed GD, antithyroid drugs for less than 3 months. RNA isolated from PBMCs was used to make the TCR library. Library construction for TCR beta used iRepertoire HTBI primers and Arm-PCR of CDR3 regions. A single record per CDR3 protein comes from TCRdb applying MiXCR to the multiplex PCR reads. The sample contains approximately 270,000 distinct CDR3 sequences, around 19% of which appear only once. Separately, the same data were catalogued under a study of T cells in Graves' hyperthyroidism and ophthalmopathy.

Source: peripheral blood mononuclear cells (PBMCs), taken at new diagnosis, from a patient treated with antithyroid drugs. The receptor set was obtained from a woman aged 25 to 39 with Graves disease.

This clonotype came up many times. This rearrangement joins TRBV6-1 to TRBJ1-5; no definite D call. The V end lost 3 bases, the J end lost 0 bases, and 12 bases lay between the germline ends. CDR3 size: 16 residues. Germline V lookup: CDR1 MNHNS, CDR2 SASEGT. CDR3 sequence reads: CASSDGQTYSNQPQHF. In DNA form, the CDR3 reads TGTGCCAGCAGTGATGGGCAGACATATAGCAATCAGCCCCAGCATTTT.

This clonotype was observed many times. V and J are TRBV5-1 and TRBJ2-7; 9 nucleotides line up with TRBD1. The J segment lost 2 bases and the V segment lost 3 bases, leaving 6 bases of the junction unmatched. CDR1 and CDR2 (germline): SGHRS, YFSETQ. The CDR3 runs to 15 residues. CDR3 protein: CASSSDRGKAYEQYF. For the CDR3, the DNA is TGCGCCAGCAGCTCCGACAGGGGGAAAGCCTACGAGCAGTACTTC.

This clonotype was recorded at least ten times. The CDR3 DNA reads TGCAGTGCTAGATTGGTAGCGGGGGGACAAGAGACCCAGTACTTC. Translation gives CSARLVAGGQETQYF. V gene TRBV20-1 combines with J gene TRBJ2-5, with 10 positions matching TRBD2. J was trimmed by 2 bases and V by 2 bases; bases with no gene match: 5. CDR3 size: 15 residues. CDR1 and CDR2 from the germline V gene are DFQATT and SNEGSKA (reference sequence).

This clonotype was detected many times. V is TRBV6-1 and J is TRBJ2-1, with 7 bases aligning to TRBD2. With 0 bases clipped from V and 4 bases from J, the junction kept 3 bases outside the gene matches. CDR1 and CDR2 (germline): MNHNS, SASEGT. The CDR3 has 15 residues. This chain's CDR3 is CASSEAAGTYNEQFF. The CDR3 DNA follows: TGTGCCAGCAGTGAAGCAGCGGGGACTTACAATGAGCAGTTCTTC.

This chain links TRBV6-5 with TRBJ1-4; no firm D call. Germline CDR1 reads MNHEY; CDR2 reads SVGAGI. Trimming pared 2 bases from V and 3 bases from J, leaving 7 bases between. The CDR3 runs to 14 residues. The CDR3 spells CASSYREANEKLFF. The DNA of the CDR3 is TGTGCCAGCAGTTACAGGGAAGCTAATGAAAAACTGTTTTTT.

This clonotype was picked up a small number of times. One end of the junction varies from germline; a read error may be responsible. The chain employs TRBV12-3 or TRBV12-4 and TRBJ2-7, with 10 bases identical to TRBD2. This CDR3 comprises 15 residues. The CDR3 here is CASSLAGGSPYEQYF. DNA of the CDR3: TGTGCCAGCAGCTTAGCGGGGGGATCACCCTACGAGCAGTACTTC.

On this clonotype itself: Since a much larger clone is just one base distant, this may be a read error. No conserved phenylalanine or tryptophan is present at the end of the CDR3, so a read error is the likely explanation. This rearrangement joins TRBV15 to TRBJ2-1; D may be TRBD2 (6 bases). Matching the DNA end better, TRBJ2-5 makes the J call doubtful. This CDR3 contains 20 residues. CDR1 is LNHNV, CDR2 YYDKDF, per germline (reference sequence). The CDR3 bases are TGTGCCACCAGCAGAGATGGCGTATTCGGGGGTCTCCTTTCCCAAGAGACCCAGTACGTC. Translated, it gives CATSRDGVFGGLLSQETQYV.

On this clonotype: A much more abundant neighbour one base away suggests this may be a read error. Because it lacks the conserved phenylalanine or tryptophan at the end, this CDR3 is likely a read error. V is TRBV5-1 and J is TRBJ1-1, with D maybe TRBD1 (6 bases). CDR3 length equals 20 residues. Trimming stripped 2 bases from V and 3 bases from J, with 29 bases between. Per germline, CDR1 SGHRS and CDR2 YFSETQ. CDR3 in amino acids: CASSFIGPYLRGQKDTEAFL. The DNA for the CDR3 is TGCGCCAGCAGCTTTATTGGCCCGTACCTTCGGGGACAAAAGGACACTGAAGCTTTCTTA.

CDR3 sequence: CASRGTGPYEQYF. CDR3 bases: TGTGCCAGCAGAGGGACAGGGCCCTACGAGCAGTACTTC. The rearrangement links TRBV25-1 to TRBJ2-7; 9 positions match TRBD1. The CDR3 spans 13 residues. Per germline, CDR1 MGHDK and CDR2 SYGVNS. J gave up 2 bases and V 6 bases, and 2 bases lay outside the gene matches.

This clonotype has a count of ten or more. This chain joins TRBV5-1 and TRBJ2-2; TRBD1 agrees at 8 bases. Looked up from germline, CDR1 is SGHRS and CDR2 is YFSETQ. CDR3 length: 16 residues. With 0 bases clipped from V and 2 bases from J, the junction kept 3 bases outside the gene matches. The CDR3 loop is CASSLGDRINTGELFF. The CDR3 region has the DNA TGCGCCAGCAGCTTGGGGGACAGGATAAACACCGGGGAGCTGTTTTTT.

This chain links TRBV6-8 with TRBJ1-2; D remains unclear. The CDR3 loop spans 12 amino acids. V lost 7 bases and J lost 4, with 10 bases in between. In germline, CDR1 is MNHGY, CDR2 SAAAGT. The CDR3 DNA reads TGTGCCAGCACCCGCCTATTCTATGGCTACACCTTC. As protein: CASTRLFYGYTF.

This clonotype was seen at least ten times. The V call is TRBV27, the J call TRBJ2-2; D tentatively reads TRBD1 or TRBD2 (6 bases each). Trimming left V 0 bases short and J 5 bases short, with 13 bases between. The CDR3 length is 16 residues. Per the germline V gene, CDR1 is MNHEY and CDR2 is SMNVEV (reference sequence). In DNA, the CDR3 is TGTGCCAGCAGTTTATCGATTTTAGGGGGGACCGGGGAGCTGTTTTTT. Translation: CASSLSILGGTGELFF.

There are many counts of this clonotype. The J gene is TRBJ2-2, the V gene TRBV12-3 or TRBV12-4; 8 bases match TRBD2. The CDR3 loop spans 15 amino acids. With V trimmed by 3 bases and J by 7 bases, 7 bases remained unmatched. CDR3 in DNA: TGTGCCAGCAGTTTCAAGCGGGGGCGGGACGGGGAGCTGTTTTTT. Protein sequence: CASSFKRGRDGELFF.

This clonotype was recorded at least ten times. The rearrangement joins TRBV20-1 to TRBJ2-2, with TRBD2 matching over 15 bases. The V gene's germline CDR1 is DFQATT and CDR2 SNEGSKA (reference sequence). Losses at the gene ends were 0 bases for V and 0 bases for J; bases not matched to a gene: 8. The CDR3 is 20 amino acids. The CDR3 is CSARDLGTSGGTTNTGELFF. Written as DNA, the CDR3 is TGCAGTGCTAGAGATCTTGGGACTAGCGGGGGGACCACGAACACCGGGGAGCTGTTTTTT.

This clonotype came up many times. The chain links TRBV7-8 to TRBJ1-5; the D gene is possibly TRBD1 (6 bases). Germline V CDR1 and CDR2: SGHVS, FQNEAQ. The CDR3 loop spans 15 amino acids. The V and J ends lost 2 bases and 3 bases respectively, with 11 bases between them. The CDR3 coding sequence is TGTGCCAGCAGCTTAAGTGGGGGCCTCAATCAGCCCCAGCATTTT. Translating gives CASSLSGGLNQPQHF.

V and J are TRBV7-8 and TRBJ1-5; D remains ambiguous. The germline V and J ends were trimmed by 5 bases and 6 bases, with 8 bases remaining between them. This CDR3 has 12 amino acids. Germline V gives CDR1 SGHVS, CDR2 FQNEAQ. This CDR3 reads CASSIPGQPQHF. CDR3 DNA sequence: TGTGCCAGCAGCATCCCAGGTCAGCCCCAGCATTTT.

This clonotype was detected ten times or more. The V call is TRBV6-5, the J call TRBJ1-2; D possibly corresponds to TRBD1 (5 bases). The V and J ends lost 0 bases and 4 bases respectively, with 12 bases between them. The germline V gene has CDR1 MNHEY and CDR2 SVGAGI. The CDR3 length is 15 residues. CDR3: CASSYSQGLFYGYTF. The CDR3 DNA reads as TGTGCCAGCAGTTACTCTCAGGGTTTATTCTATGGCTACACCTTC.

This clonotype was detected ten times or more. CDR3 residues: CASSGRNTEAFF. CDR3 nucleotide sequence: TGTGCCAGCAGTGGCAGGAACACTGAAGCTTTCTTT. V gene TRBV6-1 combines with J gene TRBJ1-1; no clear D. CDR3 length: 12 amino acids. Per the germline V gene, CDR1 is MNHNS and CDR2 is SASEGT. The V end lost 4 bases, the J end lost 1 base, and 4 bases lay between the germline ends.

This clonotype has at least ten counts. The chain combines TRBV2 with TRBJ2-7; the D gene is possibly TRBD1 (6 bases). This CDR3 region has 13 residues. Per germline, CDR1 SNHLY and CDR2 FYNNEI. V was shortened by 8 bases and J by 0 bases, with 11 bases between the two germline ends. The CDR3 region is CASGGLSSYEQYF. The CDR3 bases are TGTGCCAGCGGGGGCCTCAGCTCCTACGAGCAGTACTTC.

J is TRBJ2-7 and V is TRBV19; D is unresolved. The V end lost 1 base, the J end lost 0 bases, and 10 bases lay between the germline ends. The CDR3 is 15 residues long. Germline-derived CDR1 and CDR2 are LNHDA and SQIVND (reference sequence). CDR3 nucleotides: TGTGCCAGTAGTATAGCCGGCAGTAGCTCCTACGAGCAGTACTTC. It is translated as CASSIAGSSSYEQYF. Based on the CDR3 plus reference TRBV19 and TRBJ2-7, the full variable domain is DGGITQSPKYLFRKEGQNVTLSCEQNLNHDAMYWYRQDPGQGLRLIYYSQIVNDFQKGDIAEGYSVSREKKESFPLTVTSAQKNPTAFYLCASSIAGSSSYEQYFGPGTRLTVT.

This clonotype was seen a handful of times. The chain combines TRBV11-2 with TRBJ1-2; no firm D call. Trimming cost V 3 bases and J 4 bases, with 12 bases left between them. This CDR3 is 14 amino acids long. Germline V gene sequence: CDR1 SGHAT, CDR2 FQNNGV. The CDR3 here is CASSFGVGSYGYTF. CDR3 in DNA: TGTGCCAGCAGCTTTGGGGTCGGCTCCTATGGCTACACCTTC.

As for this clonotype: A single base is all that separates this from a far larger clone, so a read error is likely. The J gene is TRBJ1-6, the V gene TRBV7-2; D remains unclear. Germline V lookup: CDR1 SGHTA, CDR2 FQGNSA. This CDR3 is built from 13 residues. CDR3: CASSLSQTAPLRF. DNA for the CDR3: TGTGCCAGCAGCTTAAGCCAGACGGCACCCCTCCGCTTT. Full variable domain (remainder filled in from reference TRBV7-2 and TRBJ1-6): GAGVSQSPSNKVTEKGKDVELRCDPISGHTALYWYRQSLGQGLEFLIYFQGNSAPDKSGLPSDRFSAERTGGSVSTLTIQRTQQEDSAVYLCASSLSQTAPLRFGNGTRLTVT.

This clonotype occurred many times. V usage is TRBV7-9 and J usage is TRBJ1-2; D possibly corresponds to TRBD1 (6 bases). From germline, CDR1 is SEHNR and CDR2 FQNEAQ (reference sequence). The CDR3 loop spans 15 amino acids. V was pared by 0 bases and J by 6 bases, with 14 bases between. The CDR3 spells CASSLASSGANGYTF. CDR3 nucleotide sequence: TGTGCCAGCAGCTTAGCCTCTTCGGGGGCGAATGGCTACACCTTC. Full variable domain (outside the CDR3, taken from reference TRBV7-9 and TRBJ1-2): DTGVSQNPRHKITKRGQNVTFRCDPISEHNRLYWYRQTLGQGPEFLTYFQNEAQLEKSRLLSDRFSAERPKGSFSTLEIQRTEQGDSAMYLCASSLASSGANGYTFGSGTRLTVV.

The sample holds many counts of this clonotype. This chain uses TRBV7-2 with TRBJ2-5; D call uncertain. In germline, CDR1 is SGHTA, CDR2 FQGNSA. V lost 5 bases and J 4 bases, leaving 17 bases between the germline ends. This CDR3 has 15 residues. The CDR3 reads CASSLSWQAPETQYF. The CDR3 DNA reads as TGTGCCAGCAGCCTTTCTTGGCAGGCCCCAGAGACCCAGTACTTC.

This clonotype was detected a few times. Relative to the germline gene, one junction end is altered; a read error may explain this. CDR3 in DNA: TGTGCCAGCAGTCAAGAGGGGTTCGAGCAGTACTTC. Translated, it gives CASSQEGFEQYF. J is TRBJ2-7 and V is TRBV4-2; either TRBD1 or TRBD2 may fit D (5 bases each). This CDR3 comprises 12 residues. Germline-derived CDR1 and CDR2 are LGHNA and YNFKEQ.

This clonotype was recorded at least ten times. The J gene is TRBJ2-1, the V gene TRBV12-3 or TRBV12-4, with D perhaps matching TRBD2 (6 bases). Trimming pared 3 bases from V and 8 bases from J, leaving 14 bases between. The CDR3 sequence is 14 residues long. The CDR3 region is CASSFARGGYEQFF. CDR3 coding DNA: TGTGCCAGCAGTTTTGCCCGTGGAGGGTATGAGCAGTTCTTC.

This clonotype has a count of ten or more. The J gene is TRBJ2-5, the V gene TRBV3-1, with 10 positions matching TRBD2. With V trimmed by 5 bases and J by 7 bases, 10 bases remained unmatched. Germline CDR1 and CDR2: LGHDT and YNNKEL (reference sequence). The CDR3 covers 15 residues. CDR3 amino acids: CASSTTSGELLTQYF. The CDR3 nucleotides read TGTGCCAGCAGCACAACTAGCGGGGAGTTGTTGACCCAGTACTTC.